What follows is one TCR beta chain and its context. Its antigen remains undetermined. Relative to the germline gene, one junction end is altered; a read error may explain this. These data originate in a study of Tregs in tolerant kidney transplant recipients (dated by TCRdb to between 2017 and 2020). Turning to the overall study: TCRbeta sequencing was used in the study to identify donor-specific regulatory T cells before combined kidney and bone marrow transplantation, and the identified cells were then tracked after transplant. What the work shows at the level of the full study, not this receptor alone: The most biologically relevant and donor-specific TCRbeta repertoire appeared to be identified by expanding Tregs with activated donor B cells. Biological reproducibility was not directly assessed, although technical replication error appeared to be minimal. In tolerant patients, the expansion of donor-specific Tregs was greater than global Treg expansion, suggesting that the expansion was antigen-driven rather than nonspecific. The study was limited by small patient numbers, and the findings need validation in larger populations and under other immunosuppression protocols. For some patients, the PCR primers changed as time went on, which meant samples from those patients could not be compared with one another at the nucleotide level.

The transplants used related donors with nonmyeloablative bone marrow transplantation, and mixed chimerism in the human trials was transient. Unstimulated Tregs (CD4+CD25+CD127-), CD4+ non-Tregs (CD4+CD25-), CD4 and CD8 cells were FACS-sorted from thawed PBMCs. The patients were a handful of recipients of combined kidney and bone marrow transplants from the ITN036ST trial, and samples were available only for these trial subjects. Healthy control blood was processed to PBMCs with a Ficoll density gradient and then cryopreserved, whereas patient PBMCs were collected both before and after transplant. Genomic DNA was extracted from sorted cells with the QIAGEN DNeasy Blood and Tissue Kit for TCRbeta CDR3 sequencing. Through immunoSEQ, high-throughput TCRbeta CDR3 sequencing was done commercially, including PCR amplification with internal controls and bias correction. On the authors' methods: Unique productive TCRbeta sequences were defined by CDR3 nucleotide sequence where primers matched, and otherwise by CDR3 amino acid sequence together with Vbeta and Jbeta genes. Sorting error was corrected by removing sequences shared between sorted populations at a frequency ratio of 2:1 or less, and the remaining shared sequences were assigned to the higher population. A sequence counted as donor-reactive if, in CFSE-low cells, the sequence had a frequency of at least 0.01% and was expanded at least 5-fold compared with unstimulated cells. Repertoire divergence was quantified by Jensen-Shannon divergence using the top 100 TCRbeta sequences ranked by frequency. For samples with multiple sequencing runs, sorting error was corrected in each run separately before the runs were combined. TCRdb carries this immuneACCESS record with in-frame sequences only. Its versions omit some clonotypes, under half of them owing to an unresolved V gene in the studies checked, with the rest unexplained. V and J calls and clone size are given by that table; D and trimming were obtained from the DNA. The sample data list around 50,000 clones, and roughly nine tenths of these were observed just once. The ten largest clones capture about a sixth of the sample.

According to the germline V gene, CDR1 reads SGHVS and CDR2 reads FQNEAQ. The CDR3 runs 17 residues from the cysteine to the phenylalanine. Only CDR3 DNA is held: 51 bases, read in frame from base 1. The input for sequencing was CD8+ T cells from blood (PBMCs), taken 12 months after the transplant. The chain joins TRBV7-8 to TRBJ2-7; TRBD1 is a weak D gene call, 6 bases matching. The receptor was derived from a human patient who received a combined kidney and bone marrow transplant. Some T cells may derive from the graft donor when a transplant has been performed. CDR3 reads: CASSHGTRGDLSYAQYF. The sequence in DNA is TGTGCCAGCAGCCACGGGACAAGGGGTGACCTTTCCTACGCGCAGTACTTC.